The source of this T cell receptor beta chain is a study of blood T cell repertoires in COVID-19. Study background: Acute and convalescent COVID-19 samples came from the United States, Italy and Spain. PBMCs, B-cell-depleted T cells, or T cells were the source of the cDNA or gDNA that made up the material.

Original handling: Amplified reference gene primers provided the basis for estimating nucleated cell counts. Profiled with immunoSEQ multiplex PCR; TCRdb holds only in-frame clones, not every one. That table supplies the V and J calls and clone size; D and trimming were determined from the DNA. The sample contains about 220,000 clones, around 86% of which appear only once. The V gene lost 2 bases and the J gene lost 6 bases, with 7 bases spanning the gap. This CDR3 spans 12 amino acids. Per the germline V gene, CDR1 is SGHVS and CDR2 is FQNEAQ. The clonotype comes from a woman of 80 years or more with COVID-19, enrolled during active disease. Sequencing was carried out using peripheral blood. V and J are TRBV7-8 and TRBJ1-1; D is unclear. The CDR3 is CASSLNGAEAFF. For the CDR3, the DNA is TGTGCCAGCAGCTTAAACGGGGCTGAAGCTTTCTTT.